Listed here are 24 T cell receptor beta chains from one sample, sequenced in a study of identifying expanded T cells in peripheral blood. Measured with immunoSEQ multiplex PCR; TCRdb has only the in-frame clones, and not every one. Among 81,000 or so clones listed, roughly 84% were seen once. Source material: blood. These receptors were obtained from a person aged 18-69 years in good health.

For the CDR3, the DNA is TGTGCCAGCAAGGTTAATCCAACCGGGGAGCTGTTTTTT. Encoded protein: CASKVNPTGELFF. V and J are TRBV11-3 and TRBJ2-2; no firm D call. Per germline, CDR1 SGHNT and CDR2 YENEEA. The CDR3 length is 13 residues. V was pared by 7 bases and J by 5 bases, with 11 bases between.

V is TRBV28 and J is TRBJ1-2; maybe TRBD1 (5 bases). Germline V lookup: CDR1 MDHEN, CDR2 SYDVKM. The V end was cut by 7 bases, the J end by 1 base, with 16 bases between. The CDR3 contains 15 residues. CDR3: CASISTGADNYGYTF. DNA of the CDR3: TGTGCCAGCATCTCGACTGGGGCAGATAACTATGGCTACACCTTC.

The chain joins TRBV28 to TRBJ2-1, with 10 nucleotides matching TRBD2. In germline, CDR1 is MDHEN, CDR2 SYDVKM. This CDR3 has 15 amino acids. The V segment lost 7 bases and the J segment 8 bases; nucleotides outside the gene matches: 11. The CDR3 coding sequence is TGTGCCAGCAAACCCCCAGCGGGAGGGCCTCATGAGCAGTTCTTC. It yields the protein CASKPPAGGPHEQFF.

The CDR3 coding sequence is TGTGCCAGCAGTTGGGACAACACAGATACGCAGTATTTT. Amino acid sequence: CASSWDNTDTQYF. The V gene is TRBV5-4, the J gene TRBJ2-3; D perhaps matches TRBD1 (6 bases). The CDR3 has 13 amino acids. Trimming took off 5 bases at V and 2 bases at J, with 9 bases between the two ends. Germline loops: CDR1 SGHNT, CDR2 YYREEE (reference sequence).

The CDR3 coding sequence is TGTGCCAGCAGTTCCCCGACGGGAGGTCCCATGGCAGATACGCAGTATTTT. This translates into CASSSPTGGPMADTQYF. J is TRBJ2-3 and V is TRBV28; 7 bases line up with TRBD2. Germline assignment: CDR1 MDHEN and CDR2 SYDVKM. The CDR3 loop spans 17 amino acids. V shed 4 bases and J 4 bases; nucleotides not matched to a gene: 14.

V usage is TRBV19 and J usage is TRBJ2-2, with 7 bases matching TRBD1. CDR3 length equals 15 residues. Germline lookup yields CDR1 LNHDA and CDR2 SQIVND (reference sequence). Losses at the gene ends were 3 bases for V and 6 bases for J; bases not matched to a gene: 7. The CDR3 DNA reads TGTGCCAGTAGTATTATTAGGGGGCGCGCCGGGGAGCTGTTTTTT. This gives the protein CASSIIRGRAGELFF.

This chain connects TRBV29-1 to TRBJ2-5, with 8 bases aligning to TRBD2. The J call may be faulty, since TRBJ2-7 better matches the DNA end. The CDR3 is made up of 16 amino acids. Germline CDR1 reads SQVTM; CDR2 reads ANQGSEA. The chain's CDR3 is CSVEGGSGRPTYEQYF. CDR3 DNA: TGCAGCGTTGAAGGTGGCAGCGGGAGACCGACCTACGAGCAGTACTTC.

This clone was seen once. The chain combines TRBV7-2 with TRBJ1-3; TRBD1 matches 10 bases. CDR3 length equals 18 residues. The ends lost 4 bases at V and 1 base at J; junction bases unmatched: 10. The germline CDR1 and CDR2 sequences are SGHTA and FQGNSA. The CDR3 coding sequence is TGTGCCAGCAGCTCTGGCCGGGGACAGGGGATTTCTGGAAACACCATATATTTT. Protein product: CASSSGRGQGISGNTIYF.

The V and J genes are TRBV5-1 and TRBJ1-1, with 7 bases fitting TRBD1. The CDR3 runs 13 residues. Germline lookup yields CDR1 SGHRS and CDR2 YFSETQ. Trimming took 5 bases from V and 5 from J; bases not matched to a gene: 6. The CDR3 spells CASSQGDGTEAFF. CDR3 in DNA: TGCGCCAGCAGTCAGGGGGACGGAACTGAAGCTTTCTTT.

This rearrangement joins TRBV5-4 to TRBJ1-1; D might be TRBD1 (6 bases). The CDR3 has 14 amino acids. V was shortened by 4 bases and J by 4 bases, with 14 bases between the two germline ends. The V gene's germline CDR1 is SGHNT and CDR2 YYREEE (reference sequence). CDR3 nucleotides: TGTGCCAGCAGCAGCAGGGGCCGGGGCACTGAAGCTTTCTTT. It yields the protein CASSSRGRGTEAFF.

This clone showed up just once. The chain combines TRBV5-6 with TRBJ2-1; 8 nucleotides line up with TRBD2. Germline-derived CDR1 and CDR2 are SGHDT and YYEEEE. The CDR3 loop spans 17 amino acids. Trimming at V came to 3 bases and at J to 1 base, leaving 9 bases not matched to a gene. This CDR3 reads CASSYWSGSASYNEQFF. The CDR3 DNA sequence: TGTGCCAGCAGCTACTGGAGCGGGAGTGCTTCCTACAATGAGCAGTTCTTC.

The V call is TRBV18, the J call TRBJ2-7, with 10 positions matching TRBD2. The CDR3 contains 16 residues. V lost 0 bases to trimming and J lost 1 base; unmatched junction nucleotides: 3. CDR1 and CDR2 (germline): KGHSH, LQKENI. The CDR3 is CASSPPGTSESYEQYF. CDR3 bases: TGTGCCAGCTCACCACCCGGGACTAGCGAATCCTACGAGCAGTACTTC. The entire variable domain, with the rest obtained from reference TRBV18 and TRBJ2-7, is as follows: NAGVMQNPRHLVRRRGQEARLRCSPMKGHSHVYWYRQLPEEGLKFMVYLQKENIIDESGMPKERFSAEFPKEGPSILRIQQVVRGDSAAYFCASSPPGTSESYEQYFGPGTRLTVT.

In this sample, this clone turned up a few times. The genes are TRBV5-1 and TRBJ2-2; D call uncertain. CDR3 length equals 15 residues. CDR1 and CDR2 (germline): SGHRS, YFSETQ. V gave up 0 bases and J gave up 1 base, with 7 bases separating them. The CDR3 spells CASSLVAGNTGELFF. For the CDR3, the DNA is TGCGCCAGCAGCTTGGTCGCAGGGAACACCGGGGAGCTGTTTTTT.

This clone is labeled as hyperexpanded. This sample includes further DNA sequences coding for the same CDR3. The CDR3 nucleotides are TGTGCCAGCAGTTTGGGACTCTCCTACGAGCAGTACTTC. Translated, it gives CASSLGLSYEQYF. V and J are TRBV28 and TRBJ2-7; D possibly corresponds to TRBD2 (6 bases). CDR3 length equals 13 residues. Trimming shortened V by 3 bases and J by 0 bases, and 6 bases separated the two germline ends. The germline V gene encodes CDR1 MDHEN and CDR2 SYDVKM.

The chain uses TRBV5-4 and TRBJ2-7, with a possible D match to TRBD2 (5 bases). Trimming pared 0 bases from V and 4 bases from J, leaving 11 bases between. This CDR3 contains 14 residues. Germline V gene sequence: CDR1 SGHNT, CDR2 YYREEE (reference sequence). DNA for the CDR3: TGTGCCAGCAGCTTGGCCGGGGTCCGGTACGAGCAGTACTTC. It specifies CASSLAGVRYEQYF.

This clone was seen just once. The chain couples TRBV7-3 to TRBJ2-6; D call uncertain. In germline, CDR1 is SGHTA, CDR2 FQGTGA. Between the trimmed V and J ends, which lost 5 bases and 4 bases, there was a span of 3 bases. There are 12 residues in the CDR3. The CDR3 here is CASSPGANVLTF. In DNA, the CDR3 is TGTGCCAGCAGCCCAGGGGCCAACGTCCTGACTTTC. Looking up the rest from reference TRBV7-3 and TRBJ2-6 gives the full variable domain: GAGVSQTPSNKVTEKGKYVELRCDPISGHTALYWYRQSLGQGPEFLIYFQGTGAADDSGLPNDRFFAVRPEGSVSTLKIQRTERGDSAVYLCASSPGANVLTFGAGSRLTVL.

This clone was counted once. The CDR3 spells CAVFSLGSEAFF. CDR3 bases: TGTGCCGTTTTTTCGTTAGGTTCTGAAGCTTTCTTT. The chain joins TRBV19 to TRBJ1-1; D ambiguous. The CDR3 is made up of 12 amino acids. In germline, CDR1 is LNHDA, CDR2 SQIVND (reference sequence). The V gene lost 11 bases and the J gene lost 6 bases, with 16 bases spanning the gap.

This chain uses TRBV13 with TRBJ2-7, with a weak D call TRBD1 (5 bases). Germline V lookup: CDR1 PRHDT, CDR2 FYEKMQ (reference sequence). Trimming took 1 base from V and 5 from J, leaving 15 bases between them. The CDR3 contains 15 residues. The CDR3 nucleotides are TGTGCCAGCAGCTTAGCCGCAGGGAAATTCAACGAGCAGTACTTC. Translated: CASSLAAGKFNEQYF.

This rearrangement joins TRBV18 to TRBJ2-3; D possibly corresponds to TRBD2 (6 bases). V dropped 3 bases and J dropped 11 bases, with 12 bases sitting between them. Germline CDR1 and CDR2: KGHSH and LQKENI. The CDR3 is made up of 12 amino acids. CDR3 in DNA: TGTGCCAGCTCACCCCGGGGAGGAGTGCAGTATTTT. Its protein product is CASSPRGGVQYF.

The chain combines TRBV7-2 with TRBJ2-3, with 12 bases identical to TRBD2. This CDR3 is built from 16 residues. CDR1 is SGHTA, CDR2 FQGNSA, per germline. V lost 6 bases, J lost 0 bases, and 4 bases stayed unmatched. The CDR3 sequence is CASSLAGGWSTDTQYF. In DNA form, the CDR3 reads TGTGCCAGCAGTCTAGCGGGAGGGTGGAGCACAGATACGCAGTATTTT. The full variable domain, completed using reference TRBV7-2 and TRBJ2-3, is GAGVSQSPSNKVTEKGKDVELRCDPISGHTALYWYRQSLGQGLEFLIYFQGNSAPDKSGLPSDRFSAERTGGSVSTLTIQRTQQEDSAVYLCASSLAGGWSTDTQYFGPGTRLTVL.

CDR3 loop: CASSLSPTYEQYF. In nucleotides, the CDR3 is TGTGCCAGCAGTTTATCCCCAACCTACGAGCAGTACTTC. The chain couples TRBV27 to TRBJ2-7; no firm D call. CDR3 length equals 13 residues. Germline CDR1 reads MNHEY; CDR2 reads SMNVEV (reference sequence). Deletions cut 0 bases from V and 2 bases from J, with 5 bases between.

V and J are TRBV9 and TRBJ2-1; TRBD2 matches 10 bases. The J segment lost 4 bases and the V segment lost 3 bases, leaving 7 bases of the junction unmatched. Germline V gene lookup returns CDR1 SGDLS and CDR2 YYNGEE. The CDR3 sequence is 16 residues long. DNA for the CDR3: TGTGCCAGCAGCGCCCGGACTAGCGGACGATACAATGAGCAGTTCTTC. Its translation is CASSARTSGRYNEQFF.

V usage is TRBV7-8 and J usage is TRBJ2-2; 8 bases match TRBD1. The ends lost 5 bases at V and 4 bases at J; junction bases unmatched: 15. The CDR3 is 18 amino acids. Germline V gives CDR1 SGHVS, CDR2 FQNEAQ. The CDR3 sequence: CASSLTIQGARVTGELFF. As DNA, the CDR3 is TGTGCCAGCAGCCTCACGATTCAGGGGGCTCGGGTCACCGGGGAGCTGTTTTTT.

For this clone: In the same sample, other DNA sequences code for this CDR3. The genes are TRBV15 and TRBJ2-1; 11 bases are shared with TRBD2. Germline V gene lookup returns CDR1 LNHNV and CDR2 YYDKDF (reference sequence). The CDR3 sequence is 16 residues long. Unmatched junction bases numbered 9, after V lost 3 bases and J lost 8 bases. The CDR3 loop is CATSRGGTSGSDEQFF. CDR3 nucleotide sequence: TGTGCCACCAGCAGGGGGGGCACTAGCGGGAGTGATGAGCAGTTCTTC.